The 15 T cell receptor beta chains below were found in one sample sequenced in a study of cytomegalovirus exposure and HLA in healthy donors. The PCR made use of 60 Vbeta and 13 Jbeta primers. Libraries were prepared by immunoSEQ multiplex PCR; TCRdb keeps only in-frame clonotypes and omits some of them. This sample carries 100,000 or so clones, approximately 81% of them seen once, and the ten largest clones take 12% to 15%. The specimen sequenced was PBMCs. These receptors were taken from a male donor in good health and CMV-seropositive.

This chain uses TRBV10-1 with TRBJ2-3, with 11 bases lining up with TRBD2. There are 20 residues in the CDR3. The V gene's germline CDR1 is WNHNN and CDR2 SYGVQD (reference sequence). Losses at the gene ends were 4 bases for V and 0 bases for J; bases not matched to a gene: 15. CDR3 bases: TGCGCCAGCAGTGGAGGGGGCTCGGGACTAGCGGCCCCTAGCACAGATACGCAGTATTTT. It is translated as CASSGGGSGLAAPSTDTQYF.

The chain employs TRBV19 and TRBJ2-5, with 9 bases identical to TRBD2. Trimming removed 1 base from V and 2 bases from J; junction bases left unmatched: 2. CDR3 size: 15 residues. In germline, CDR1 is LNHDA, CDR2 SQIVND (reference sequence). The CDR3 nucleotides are TGTGCCAGTAGTATAGGGGCGGGGGGGCAAGAGACCCAGTACTTC. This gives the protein CASSIGAGGQETQYF.

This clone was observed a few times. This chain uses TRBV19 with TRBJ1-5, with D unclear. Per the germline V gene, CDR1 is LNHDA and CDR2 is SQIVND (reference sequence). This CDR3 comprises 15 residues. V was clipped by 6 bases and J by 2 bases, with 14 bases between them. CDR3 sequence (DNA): TGTGCCAGTAGCCCCGCCGGGTCCGGCAATCAGCCCCAGCATTTT. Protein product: CASSPAGSGNQPQHF.

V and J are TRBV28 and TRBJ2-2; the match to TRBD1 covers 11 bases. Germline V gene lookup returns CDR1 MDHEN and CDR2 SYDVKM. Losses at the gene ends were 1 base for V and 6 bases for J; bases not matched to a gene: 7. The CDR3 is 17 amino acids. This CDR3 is CASSLLMGQGGPGELFF. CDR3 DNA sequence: TGTGCCAGCAGTTTATTGATGGGACAGGGGGGTCCCGGGGAGCTGTTTTTT.

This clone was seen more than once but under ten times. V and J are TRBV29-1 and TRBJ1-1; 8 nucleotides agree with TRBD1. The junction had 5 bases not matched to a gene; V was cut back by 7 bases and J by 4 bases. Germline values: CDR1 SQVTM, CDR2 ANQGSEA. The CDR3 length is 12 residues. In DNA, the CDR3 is TGCAGCGGGACAGGGCCTAGCACTGAAGCTTTCTTT. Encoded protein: CSGTGPSTEAFF.

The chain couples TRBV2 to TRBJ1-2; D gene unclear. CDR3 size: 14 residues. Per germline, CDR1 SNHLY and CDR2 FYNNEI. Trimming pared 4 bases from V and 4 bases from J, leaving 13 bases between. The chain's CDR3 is CASSVEGGGYGYTF. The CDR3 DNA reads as TGTGCCAGCAGTGTGGAGGGTGGTGGCTATGGCTACACCTTC.

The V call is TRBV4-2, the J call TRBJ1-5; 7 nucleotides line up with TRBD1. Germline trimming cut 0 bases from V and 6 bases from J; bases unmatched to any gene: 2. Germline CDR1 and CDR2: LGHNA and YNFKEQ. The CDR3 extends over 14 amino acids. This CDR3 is CASSQETGSQPQHF. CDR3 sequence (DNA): TGTGCCAGCAGCCAAGAGACAGGGAGTCAGCCCCAGCATTTT.

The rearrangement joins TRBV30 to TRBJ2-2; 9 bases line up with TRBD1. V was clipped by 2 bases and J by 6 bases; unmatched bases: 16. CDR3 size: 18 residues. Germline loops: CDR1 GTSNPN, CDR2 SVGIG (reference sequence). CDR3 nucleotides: TGTGCCTGGAGTAAACATACAGGGGGCACGTCTGAACCCGGGGAGCTGTTTTTT. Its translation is CAWSKHTGGTSEPGELFF.

This CDR3 is CASGLYPGNQPQHF. CDR3 nucleotide sequence: TGTGCTAGTGGTTTGTATCCGGGAAATCAGCCCCAGCATTTT. This chain joins TRBV12-5 and TRBJ1-5; D call uncertain. CDR1 LGHNT and CDR2 FRNRAP come from the germline V gene. The CDR3 sequence is 14 residues long. V was shortened by 2 bases and J by 4 bases, with 9 bases between the two germline ends.

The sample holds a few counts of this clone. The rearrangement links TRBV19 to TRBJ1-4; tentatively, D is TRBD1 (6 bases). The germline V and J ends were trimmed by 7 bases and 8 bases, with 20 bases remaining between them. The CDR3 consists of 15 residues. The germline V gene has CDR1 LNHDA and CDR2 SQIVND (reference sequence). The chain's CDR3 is CASTPTGLTGEKLFF. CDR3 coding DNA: TGTGCCAGTACCCCAACAGGGCTTACTGGGGAAAAACTGTTTTTT.

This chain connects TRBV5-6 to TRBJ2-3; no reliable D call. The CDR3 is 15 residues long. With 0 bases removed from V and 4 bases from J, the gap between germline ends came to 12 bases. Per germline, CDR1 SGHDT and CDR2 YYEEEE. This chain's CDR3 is CASSLVVSLPDTQYF. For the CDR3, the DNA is TGTGCCAGCAGCTTGGTCGTCAGTCTCCCAGATACGCAGTATTTT.

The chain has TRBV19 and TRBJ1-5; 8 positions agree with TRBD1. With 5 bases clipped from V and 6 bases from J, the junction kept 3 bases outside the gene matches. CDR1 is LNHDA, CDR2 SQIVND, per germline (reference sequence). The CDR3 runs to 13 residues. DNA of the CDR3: TGTGCCAGTAGTTTAACAGGGGGTCAGCCCCAGCATTTT. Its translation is CASSLTGGQPQHF.

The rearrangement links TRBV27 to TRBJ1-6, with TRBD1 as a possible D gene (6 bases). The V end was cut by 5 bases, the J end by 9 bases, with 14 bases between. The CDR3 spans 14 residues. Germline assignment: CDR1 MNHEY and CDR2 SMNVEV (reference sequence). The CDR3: CASSPGGRGSPLHF. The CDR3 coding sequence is TGTGCCAGCAGTCCGGGGGGGCGGGGTTCACCCCTCCACTTT.

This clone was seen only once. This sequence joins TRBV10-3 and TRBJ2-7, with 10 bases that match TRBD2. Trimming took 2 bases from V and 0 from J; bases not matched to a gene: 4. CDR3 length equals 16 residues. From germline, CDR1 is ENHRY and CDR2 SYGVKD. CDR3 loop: CAISEASGGPSYEQYF. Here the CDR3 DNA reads TGTGCCATCAGTGAGGCTAGCGGGGGCCCCTCCTACGAGCAGTACTTC.

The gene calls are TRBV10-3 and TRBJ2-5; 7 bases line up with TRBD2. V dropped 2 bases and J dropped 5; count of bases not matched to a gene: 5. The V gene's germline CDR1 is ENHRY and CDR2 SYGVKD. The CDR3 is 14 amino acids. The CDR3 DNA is TGTGCCATCAGTGAGCCGACTAGCTGGGAGACCCAGTACTTC. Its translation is CAISEPTSWETQYF.